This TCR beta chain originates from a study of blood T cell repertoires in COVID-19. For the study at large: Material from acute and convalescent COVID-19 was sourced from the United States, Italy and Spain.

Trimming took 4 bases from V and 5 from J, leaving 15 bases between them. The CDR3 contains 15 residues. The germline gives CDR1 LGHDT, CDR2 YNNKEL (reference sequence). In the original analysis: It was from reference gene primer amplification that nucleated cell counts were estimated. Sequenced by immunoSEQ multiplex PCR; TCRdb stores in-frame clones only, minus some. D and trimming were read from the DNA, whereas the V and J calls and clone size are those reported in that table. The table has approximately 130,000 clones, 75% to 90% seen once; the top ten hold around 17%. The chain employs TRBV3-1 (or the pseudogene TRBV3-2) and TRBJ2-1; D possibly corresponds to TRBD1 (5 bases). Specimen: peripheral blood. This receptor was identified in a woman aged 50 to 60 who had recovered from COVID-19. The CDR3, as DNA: TGTGCCAGCAGCCCCCACGGCGCGACAGACAATGAGCAGTTCTTC. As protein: CASSPHGATDNEQFF.